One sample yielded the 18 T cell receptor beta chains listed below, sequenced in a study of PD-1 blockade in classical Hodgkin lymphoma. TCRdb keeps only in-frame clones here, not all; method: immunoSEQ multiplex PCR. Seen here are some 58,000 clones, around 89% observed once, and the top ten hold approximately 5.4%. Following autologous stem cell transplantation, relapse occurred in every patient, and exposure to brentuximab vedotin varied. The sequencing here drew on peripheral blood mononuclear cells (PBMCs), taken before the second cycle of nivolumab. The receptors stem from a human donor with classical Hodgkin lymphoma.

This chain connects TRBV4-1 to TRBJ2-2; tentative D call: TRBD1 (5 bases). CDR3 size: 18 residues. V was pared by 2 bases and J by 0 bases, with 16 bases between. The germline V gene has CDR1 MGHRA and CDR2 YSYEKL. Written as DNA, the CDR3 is TGCGCCAGCAGCCAACCCAGGGCACGCTCGCCGAACACCGGGGAGCTGTTTTTT. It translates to CASSQPRARSPNTGELFF.

The CDR3 coding sequence is TGTGCCAGTACTCGGACAGGGGGCTTCATAGGCAATCAGCCCCAGCATTTT. It translates to CASTRTGGFIGNQPQHF. The gene calls are TRBV19 and TRBJ1-5; 11 bases match TRBD1. Per germline, CDR1 LNHDA and CDR2 SQIVND (reference sequence). The CDR3 totals 17 residues. J lost 2 bases, V lost 7 bases, and 10 bases had no gene match.

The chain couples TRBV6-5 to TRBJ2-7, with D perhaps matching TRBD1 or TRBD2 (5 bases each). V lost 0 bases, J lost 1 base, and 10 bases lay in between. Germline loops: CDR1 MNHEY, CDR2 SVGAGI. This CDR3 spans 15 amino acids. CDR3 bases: TGTGCCAGCAGTTACTCCGGGGCCGCATCCTACGAGCAGTACTTC. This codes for CASSYSGAASYEQYF.

CDR3 DNA: TGTGCCAGCAGTGGGGCTGCCCTCTACGAGCAGTACTTC. As protein: CASSGAALYEQYF. V and J are TRBV6-5 and TRBJ2-7; D may be TRBD1 (5 bases). Per the germline V gene, CDR1 is MNHEY and CDR2 is SVGAGI. CDR3 length equals 13 residues. The V and J ends lost 5 bases and 3 bases respectively, with 11 bases between them.

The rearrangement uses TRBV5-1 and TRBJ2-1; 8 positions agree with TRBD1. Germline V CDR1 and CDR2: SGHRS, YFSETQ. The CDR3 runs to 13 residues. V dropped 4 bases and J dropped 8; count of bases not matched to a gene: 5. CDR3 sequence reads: CASSVGQGYEQFF. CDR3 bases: TGCGCCAGCAGCGTAGGACAGGGCTATGAGCAGTTCTTC.

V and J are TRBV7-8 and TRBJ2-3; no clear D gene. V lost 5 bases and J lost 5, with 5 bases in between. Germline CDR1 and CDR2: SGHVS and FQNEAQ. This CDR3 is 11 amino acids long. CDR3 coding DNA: TGTGCCAGCAGCCCGTTAGATACGCAGTATTTT. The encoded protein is CASSPLDTQYF.

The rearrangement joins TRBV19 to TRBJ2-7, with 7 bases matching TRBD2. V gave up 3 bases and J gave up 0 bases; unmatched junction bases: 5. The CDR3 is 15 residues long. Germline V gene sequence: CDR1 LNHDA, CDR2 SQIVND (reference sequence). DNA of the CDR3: TGTGCCAGTAGTATTCCGGGACTAAGCTCCTACGAGCAGTACTTC. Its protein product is CASSIPGLSSYEQYF.

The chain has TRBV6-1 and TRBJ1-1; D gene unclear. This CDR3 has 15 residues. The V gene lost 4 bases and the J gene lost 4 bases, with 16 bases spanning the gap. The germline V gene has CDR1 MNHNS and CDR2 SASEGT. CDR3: CASSVEGSVGTEAFF. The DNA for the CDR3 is TGTGCCAGCAGTGTCGAGGGTTCGGTTGGCACTGAAGCTTTCTTT.

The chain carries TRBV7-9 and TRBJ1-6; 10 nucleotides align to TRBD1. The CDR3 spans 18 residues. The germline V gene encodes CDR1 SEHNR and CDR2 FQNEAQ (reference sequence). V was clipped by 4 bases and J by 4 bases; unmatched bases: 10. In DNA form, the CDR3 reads TGTGCCAGCAGCTCGCCGACAGGGGGCGCTCGGTATAATTCACCCCTCCACTTT. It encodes CASSSPTGGARYNSPLHF.

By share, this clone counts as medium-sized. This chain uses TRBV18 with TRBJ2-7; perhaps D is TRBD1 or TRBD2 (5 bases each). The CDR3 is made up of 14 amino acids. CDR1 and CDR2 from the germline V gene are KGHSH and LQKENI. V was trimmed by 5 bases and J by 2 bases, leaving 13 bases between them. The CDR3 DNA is TGTGCCAGCTCAGGGGGAACGGCAGCCTACGAGCAGTACTTC. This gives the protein CASSGGTAAYEQYF.

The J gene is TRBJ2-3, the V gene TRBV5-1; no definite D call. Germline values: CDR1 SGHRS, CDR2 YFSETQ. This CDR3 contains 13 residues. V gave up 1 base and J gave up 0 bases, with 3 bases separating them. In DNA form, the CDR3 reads TGCGCCAGCAGCTTGCCGAGCACAGATACGCAGTATTTT. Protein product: CASSLPSTDTQYF.

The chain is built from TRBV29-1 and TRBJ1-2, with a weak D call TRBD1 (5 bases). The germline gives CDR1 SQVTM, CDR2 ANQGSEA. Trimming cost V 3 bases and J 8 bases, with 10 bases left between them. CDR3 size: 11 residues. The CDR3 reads CSVEGSGGYTF. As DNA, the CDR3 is TGCAGCGTTGAGGGCTCAGGGGGCTACACCTTC.

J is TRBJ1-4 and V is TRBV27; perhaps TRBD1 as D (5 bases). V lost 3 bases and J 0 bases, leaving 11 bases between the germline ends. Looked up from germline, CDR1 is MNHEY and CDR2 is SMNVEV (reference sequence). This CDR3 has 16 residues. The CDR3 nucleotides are TGTGCCAGCAGTTTTCAACCGACAGCAACTAATGAAAAACTGTTTTTT. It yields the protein CASSFQPTATNEKLFF. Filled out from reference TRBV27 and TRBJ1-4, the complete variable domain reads EAQVTQNPRYLITVTGKKLTVTCSQNMNHEYMSWYRQDPGLGLRQIYYSMNVEVTDKGDVPEGYKVSRKEKRNFPLILESPSPNQTSLYFCASSFQPTATNEKLFFGSGTQLSVL.

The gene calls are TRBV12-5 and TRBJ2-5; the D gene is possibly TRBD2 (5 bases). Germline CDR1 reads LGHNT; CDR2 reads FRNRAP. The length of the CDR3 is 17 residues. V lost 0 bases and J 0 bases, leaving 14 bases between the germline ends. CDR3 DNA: TGTGCTAGTGGTTTGGTAAACCTGAGGGTGTACCAAGAGACCCAGTACTTC. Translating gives CASGLVNLRVYQETQYF.

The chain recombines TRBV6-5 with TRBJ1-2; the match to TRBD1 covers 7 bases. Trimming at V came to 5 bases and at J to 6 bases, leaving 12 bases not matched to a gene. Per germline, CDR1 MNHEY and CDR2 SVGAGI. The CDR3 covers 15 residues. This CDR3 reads CASSTMTGPFNGYTF. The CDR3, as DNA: TGTGCCAGCAGTACTATGACAGGGCCCTTTAATGGCTACACCTTC.

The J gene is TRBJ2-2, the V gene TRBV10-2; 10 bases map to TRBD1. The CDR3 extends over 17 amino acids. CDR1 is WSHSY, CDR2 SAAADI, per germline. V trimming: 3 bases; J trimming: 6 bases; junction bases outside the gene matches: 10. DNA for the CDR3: TGCGCCAGCAGTGACCTTGGGACAGGGGTTTTGGCCGGGGAGCTGTTTTTT. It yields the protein CASSDLGTGVLAGELFF.

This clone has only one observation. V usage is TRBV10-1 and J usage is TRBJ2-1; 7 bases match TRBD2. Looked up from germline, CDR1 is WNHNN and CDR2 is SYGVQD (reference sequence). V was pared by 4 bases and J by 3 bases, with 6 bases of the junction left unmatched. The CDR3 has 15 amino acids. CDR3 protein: CASSVSGVGYNEQFF. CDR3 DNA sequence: TGCGCCAGCAGTGTGAGCGGGGTAGGCTACAATGAGCAGTTCTTC.

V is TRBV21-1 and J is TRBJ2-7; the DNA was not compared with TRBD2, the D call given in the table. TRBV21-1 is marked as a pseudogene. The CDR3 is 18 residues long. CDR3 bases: TGTGCCAGCAGCAAAAAGGGGCGCGGCGGGGGGACCTCCTACGAGCAGTACTTC. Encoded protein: CASSKKGRGGGTSYEQYF.